The 4 T cell receptor beta chains listed next were all sequenced from one sample in a study of cytomegalovirus exposure and HLA in healthy donors. PCR used 60 Vbeta primers and 13 Jbeta primers. Sequencing was performed with immunoSEQ multiplex PCR; in TCRdb, only in-frame clones are kept and a portion is missing. This table has 95,000 to 150,000 clones, roughly three fifths appearing once. The sample was PBMCs. The origin of the receptors is a man between 18 and 29 years old in good health and CMV-seronegative.

The chain is built from TRBV30 and TRBJ2-1; 7 bases fit TRBD2. The V and J ends lost 0 bases and 15 bases, in that order; junction bases with no gene match: 11. There are 13 residues in the CDR3. CDR1 is GTSNPN and CDR2 is SVGIG in the germline V gene (reference sequence). Here the CDR3 reads CAWSVSSRELGFF. Here the CDR3 DNA reads TGTGCCTGGAGTGTGTCCTCGCGGGAGCTGGGGTTCTTC.

V is TRBV14 and J is TRBJ2-1; no definite D call. CDR1 and CDR2 from the germline V gene are SGHDN and FVKESK. This CDR3 contains 12 residues. The ends were cut back, 4 bases at V and 7 bases at J, with 8 bases in the middle. The CDR3 reads CASSPYKNEQFF. The CDR3 DNA follows: TGTGCCAGCAGCCCATACAAGAATGAGCAGTTCTTC.

This clone was picked up a small number of times. The genes are TRBV5-1 and TRBJ2-3; maybe TRBD2 (6 bases). V was cut by 3 bases and J by 6 bases, with 17 bases left in between. Germline CDR1 and CDR2: SGHRS and YFSETQ. CDR3 length: 15 amino acids. The CDR3 nucleotides read TGCGCCAGCAGCTCCTTGGCGGGGCCCGGGGATACGCAGTATTTT. Translated: CASSSLAGPGDTQYF.

The rearrangement joins TRBV7-9 to TRBJ2-7; maybe TRBD1 (7 bases). The germline gives CDR1 SEHNR, CDR2 FQNEAQ (reference sequence). This CDR3 has 14 amino acids. V was trimmed by 5 bases and J by 0 bases, leaving 11 bases between them. The CDR3 region has the DNA TGTGCCAGCAGCCCGCGGGACAGCTCCTACGAGCAGTACTTC. Encoded protein: CASSPRDSSYEQYF.